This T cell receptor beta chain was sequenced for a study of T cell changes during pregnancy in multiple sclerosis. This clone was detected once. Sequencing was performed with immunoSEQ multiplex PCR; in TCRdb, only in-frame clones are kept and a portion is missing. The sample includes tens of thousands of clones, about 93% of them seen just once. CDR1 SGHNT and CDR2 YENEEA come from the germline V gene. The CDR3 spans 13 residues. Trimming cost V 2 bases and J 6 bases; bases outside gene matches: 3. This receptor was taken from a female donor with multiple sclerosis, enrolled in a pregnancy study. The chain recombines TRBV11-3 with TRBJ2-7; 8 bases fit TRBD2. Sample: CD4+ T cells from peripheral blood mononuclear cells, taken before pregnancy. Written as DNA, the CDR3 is TGTGCCAGCAGCTTAATCGGGGGGGCCGAGCAGTACTTC. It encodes CASSLIGGAEQYF. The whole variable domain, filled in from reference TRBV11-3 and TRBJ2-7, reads EAGVVQSPRYKIIEKKQPVAFWCNPISGHNTLYWYLQNLGQGPELLIRYENEEAVDDSQLPKDRFSAERLKGVDSTLKIQPAELGDSAVYLCASSLIGGAEQYFGPGTRLTVT.